One sample yielded the 3 T cell receptor beta chains listed below, sequenced in a study of cutaneous CD30+ T cell lymphoproliferative disorder and hepatitis E. Clones were sequenced by immunoSEQ multiplex PCR, and TCRdb holds only the in-frame ones, with some missing. The table has some 7,200 clones, just under 75% seen once. The sequenced sample consisted of blood. The receptor set was obtained from a human donor with a cutaneous T cell lymphoproliferative disorder associated with hepatitis E virus.

This clone was counted a few times. The chain has TRBV19 and TRBJ1-2; D gene uncertain. The V gene lost 3 bases and the J gene lost 7 bases, with 15 bases spanning the gap. The CDR3 has 14 residues. CDR1 is LNHDA and CDR2 is SQIVND in the germline V gene (reference sequence). The CDR3 protein is CASSMSFLGSGYTF. The DNA for the CDR3 is TGTGCCAGTAGTATGAGCTTTCTGGGGTCTGGCTACACCTTC. Using reference TRBV19 and TRBJ1-2 for the parts outside the CDR3, the full variable domain is DGGITQSPKYLFRKEGQNVTLSCEQNLNHDAMYWYRQDPGQGLRLIYYSQIVNDFQKGDIAEGYSVSREKKESFPLTVTSAQKNPTAFYLCASSMSFLGSGYTFGSGTRLTVV.

The rearrangement uses TRBV4-1 and TRBJ1-4, with D possibly matching TRBD1 (5 bases). CDR1 is MGHRA and CDR2 is YSYEKL in the germline V gene. The CDR3 covers 18 residues. V lost 2 bases and J 5 bases, leaving 21 bases between the germline ends. CDR3 in DNA: TGCGCCAGCAGCCAAAATAACTGGCAGGGACGAGTCAATGAAAAACTGTTTTTT. Translation gives CASSQNNWQGRVNEKLFF.

The gene calls are TRBV30 and TRBJ2-1; no firm D call. The V end lost 0 bases, the J end lost 3 bases, and 6 bases lay between the germline ends. The CDR3 has 13 residues. From germline, CDR1 is GTSNPN and CDR2 SVGIG (reference sequence). The CDR3 here is CAWSVVHYNEQFF. CDR3 DNA: TGTGCCTGGAGTGTGGTACACTACAATGAGCAGTTCTTC.